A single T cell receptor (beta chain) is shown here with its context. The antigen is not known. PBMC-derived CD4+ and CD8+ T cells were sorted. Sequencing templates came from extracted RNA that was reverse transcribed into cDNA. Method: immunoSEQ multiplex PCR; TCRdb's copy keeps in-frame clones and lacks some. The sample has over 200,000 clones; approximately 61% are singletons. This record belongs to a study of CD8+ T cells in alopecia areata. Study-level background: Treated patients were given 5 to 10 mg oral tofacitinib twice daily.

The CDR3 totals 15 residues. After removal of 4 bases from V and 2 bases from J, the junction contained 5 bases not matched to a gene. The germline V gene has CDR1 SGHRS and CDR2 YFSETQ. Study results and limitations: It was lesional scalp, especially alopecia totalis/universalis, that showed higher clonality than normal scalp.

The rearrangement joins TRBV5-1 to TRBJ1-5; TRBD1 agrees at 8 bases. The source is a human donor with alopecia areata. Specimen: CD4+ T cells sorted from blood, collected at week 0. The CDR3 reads CASSPDRAGNQPQHF. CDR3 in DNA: TGCGCCAGCAGCCCGGACAGGGCGGGCAATCAGCCCCAGCATTTT. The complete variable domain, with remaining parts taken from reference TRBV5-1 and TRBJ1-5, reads KAGVTQTPRYLIKTRGQQVTLSCSPISGHRSVSWYQQTPGQGLQFLFEYFSETQRNKGNFPGRFSGRQFSNSRSEMNVSTLELGDSALYLCASSPDRAGNQPQHFGDGTRLSIL.